The rows below give T cell receptor beta chains drawn from one sample of a study of blood T cell repertoires in COVID-19. Sequencing used immunoSEQ multiplex PCR; TCRdb keeps in-frame clones, though not all of them. This table has 240,000 or so clones, roughly 80% appearing once. Material: peripheral blood. The origin of the receptors is a woman in her late teens or twenties with acute or convalescent COVID-19. Both conserved end residues are part of each CDR3. A D gene is named only where the DNA matches it firmly. The listing skips clone size in some rows; elsewhere it reads once, few, many or a size class.

CDR3 protein: CASSPGGTLSYEQYF; CDR3 DNA: TGCGCCAGCAGCCCGGGGGGGACTCTTTCCTACGAGCAGTACTTC; clone size: NA; D gene: TRBD2; V gene: TRBV4-3; J gene: TRBJ2-7
CDR3 protein: CASSIGQGLSTDTQYF; CDR3 DNA: TGTGCCAGTAGTATCGGACAGGGACTTAGCACAGATACGCAGTATTTT; clone size: once; D gene: TRBD1; V gene: TRBV19; J gene: TRBJ2-3
CDR3 protein: CASSPAGQPRPLHF; CDR3 DNA: TGTGCCAGCAGCCCCGCCGGACAGCCACGTCCCCTCCACTTT; clone size: NA; D gene: NA; V gene: TRBV28; J gene: TRBJ1-6
CDR3 protein: CASRPNRGKAGELFF; CDR3 DNA: TGTGCCAGCAGGCCTAACAGGGGAAAAGCCGGGGAGCTGTTTTTT; clone size: NA; D gene: TRBD1; V gene: TRBV6-5; J gene: TRBJ2-2
CDR3 protein: CASSLYWDRNTEAFF; CDR3 DNA: TGTGCCAGCAGTTTATATTGGGACAGGAACACTGAAGCTTTCTTT; clone size: NA; D gene: TRBD1; V gene: TRBV27; J gene: TRBJ1-1
CDR3 protein: CASTQLAYGELFF; CDR3 DNA: TGCGCCAGCACCCAACTAGCGTATGGGGAGCTGTTTTTT; clone size: NA; D gene: TRBD2; V gene: TRBV10-2; J gene: TRBJ2-2
CDR3 protein: CASSLVSGAPFDTEAFF; CDR3 DNA: TGCGCCAGCAGCTTGGTGTCAGGGGCCCCTTTCGACACTGAAGCTTTCTTT; clone size: NA; D gene: NA; V gene: TRBV5-1; J gene: TRBJ1-1
CDR3 protein: CASSGTGGGEKLFF; CDR3 DNA: TGCGCCAGCAGCGGGACAGGGGGCGGTGAAAAACTGTTTTTT; clone size: NA; D gene: TRBD1; V gene: TRBV5-1; J gene: TRBJ1-4
CDR3 protein: CASSTLSGGGPNEQFF; CDR3 DNA: TGTGCCAGCAGTACCCTTAGCGGCGGTGGCCCCAATGAGCAGTTCTTC; clone size: NA; D gene: NA; V gene: TRBV27; J gene: TRBJ2-1
CDR3 protein: CASSSPLSVDTQYF; CDR3 DNA: TGTGCCAGCAGCTCGCCCCTCTCGGTGGATACGCAGTATTTT; clone size: few; D gene: NA; V gene: TRBV5-4; J gene: TRBJ2-3
CDR3 protein: CASSFSGRAYEQYF; CDR3 DNA: TGTGCCAGCAGTTTTAGCGGGAGGGCCTACGAGCAGTACTTC; clone size: NA; D gene: TRBD2; V gene: TRBV27; J gene: TRBJ2-7
CDR3 protein: CASSLVLGAGVTQYF; CDR3 DNA: TGTGCCAGCAGTTTAGTCCTGGGGGCCGGGGTTACGCAGTATTTT; clone size: NA; D gene: NA; V gene: TRBV27; J gene: TRBJ2-3
CDR3 protein: CASSTQTGGRYEQYF; CDR3 DNA: TGTGCCAGCAGCACACAGACAGGGGGTCGGTACGAGCAGTACTTC; clone size: NA; D gene: TRBD1; V gene: TRBV6-1; J gene: TRBJ2-7
CDR3 protein: CASSRGGYEQYF; CDR3 DNA: TGTGCCAGCAGCCGAGGGGGATACGAGCAGTACTTC; clone size: NA; D gene: NA; V gene: TRBV5-6; J gene: TRBJ2-7
CDR3 protein: CASSPGQGATDTQYF; CDR3 DNA: TGTGCCAGCAGCCCCGGTCAGGGGGCAACGGATACGCAGTATTTT; clone size: NA; D gene: TRBD1; V gene: TRBV7-6; J gene: TRBJ2-3
CDR3 protein: CASSALGPSFNTDTQYF; CDR3 DNA: TGCGCCAGCAGTGCCCTTGGGCCTAGCTTTAACACAGATACGCAGTATTTT; clone size: NA; D gene: NA; V gene: TRBV10-2; J gene: TRBJ2-3
CDR3 protein: CAEGREGSGANVLTF; CDR3 DNA: TGTGCCGAGGGGCGGGAGGGCTCTGGGGCCAACGTCCTGACTTTC; clone size: NA; D gene: TRBD2; V gene: TRBV7-2; J gene: TRBJ2-6
CDR3 protein: CASHGQGRAFF; CDR3 DNA: TGTGCCAGCCATGGACAGGGTCGAGCTTTCTTT; clone size: NA; D gene: TRBD1; V gene: TRBV3-1/TRBV3-2; J gene: TRBJ1-1
CDR3 protein: CASSLPSPDRLYSNQPQHF; CDR3 DNA: TGTGCCAGCAGTTTGCCATCCCCCGACAGACTGTATAGCAATCAGCCCCAGCATTTT; clone size: NA; D gene: NA; V gene: TRBV27; J gene: TRBJ1-5